What follows are 5 T cell receptor beta chains derived from one specimen sequenced in a study of blood T cell repertoires in COVID-19. Using immunoSEQ multiplex PCR, the repertoire was profiled, and TCRdb retains in-frame clones only, with some absent. The repertoire consists of under 200,000 clones, with roughly 85% occurring once and the leading ten covering under 6.5%. Source material: peripheral blood. The receptor source for this set is a woman aged 45-65 years with COVID-19, enrolled during active disease.

This chain links TRBV10-3 with TRBJ2-7; TRBD1 aligns across 8 bases. There are 14 residues in the CDR3. The V and J ends lost 10 bases and 3 bases, in that order; junction bases with no gene match: 11. CDR1 is ENHRY and CDR2 is SYGVKD in the germline V gene. In DNA form, the CDR3 reads TGTGCCAGCAAACCCGGGACAGGAGACTACGAGCAGTACTTC. This encodes CASKPGTGDYEQYF.

The gene calls are TRBV11-2 and TRBJ2-7; tentative D call: TRBD2 (7 bases). V dropped 1 base and J dropped 0 bases, with 13 bases sitting between them. This CDR3 has 16 residues. Looked up from germline, CDR1 is SGHAT and CDR2 is FQNNGV. CDR3 protein: CASSLVGGGGSYEQYF. The CDR3 DNA sequence: TGTGCCAGCAGCTTAGTGGGAGGGGGGGGCTCCTACGAGCAGTACTTC.

The chain carries TRBV28 and TRBJ2-1; tentative D call: TRBD2 (5 bases). Trimming cost V 5 bases and J 7 bases, with 18 bases left between them. The CDR3 is 15 residues long. Germline V gives CDR1 MDHEN, CDR2 SYDVKM. CDR3 in amino acids: CASSTASSEGNEQFF. The CDR3 nucleotides are TGTGCCAGCAGTACAGCATCGTCCGAGGGTAATGAGCAGTTCTTC.

The V call is TRBV11-2, the J call TRBJ2-5; 9 nucleotides align to TRBD1. After removal of 7 bases from V and 1 base from J, the junction contained 4 bases not matched to a gene. CDR1 is SGHAT, CDR2 FQNNGV, per germline. The CDR3 sequence is 14 residues long. CDR3 amino acids: CASTPGQGQETQYF. The DNA of the CDR3 is TGTGCCAGCACCCCGGGACAGGGCCAAGAGACCCAGTACTTC.

The rearrangement joins TRBV9 to TRBJ2-7, with D perhaps TRBD1 (6 bases). Per the germline V gene, CDR1 is SGDLS and CDR2 is YYNGEE. Between the trimmed V and J ends, which lost 0 bases and 4 bases, there was a span of 8 bases. The CDR3 sequence is 13 residues long. The CDR3 is CASSVGTAYEQYF. The CDR3 region has the DNA TGTGCCAGCAGCGTAGGGACAGCATACGAGCAGTACTTC.